These 13 T cell receptor beta chains came from one sample sequenced in a study of T-cell memory formation after mild COVID-19. In TCRdb, the 5' RACE reads were re-called with MiXCR into one record per CDR3 protein. Here the sample spans about 140,000 distinct CDR3 sequences, around 15% being singletons. Material: PBMCs or a T cell subset sorted from them (not recorded which). All receptors derive from an adult woman who had mild COVID-19 (a few samples of this study predate the infection). Cell type and time point are not known.

Turning to this clonotype: Its ends do not fully match the called genes, so a read error is possible. This sequence joins TRBV18 and TRBJ1-4, with 7 bases lining up with TRBD1. This CDR3 comprises 16 residues. Germline V gene sequence: CDR1 KGHSH, CDR2 LQKENI. The CDR3 DNA reads TGTGCCAGCTCACGTTTCACAGGGGAGCTGAGCGAAAAACTGTATTTT. This gives the protein CASSRFTGELSEKLYF. Looking up the rest from reference TRBV18 and TRBJ1-4 gives the full variable domain: NAGVMQNPRHLVRRRGQEARLRCSPMKGHSHVYWYRQLPEEGLKFMVYLQKENIIDESGMPKERFSAEFPKEGPSILRIQQVVRGDSAAYFCASSRFTGELSEKLYFGSGTQLSVL.

This clonotype was detected only a few times. The chain has TRBV9 and TRBJ2-1; 7 bases are shared with TRBD1. The CDR3 covers 15 residues. Germline CDR1 SGDLS, CDR2 YYNGEE. The trim removed 1 base at V and 0 bases at J, leaving 1 base unmatched. CDR3 sequence reads: CASSVRQGSYNEQFF. The CDR3 nucleotides read TGTGCCAGCAGCGTAAGACAGGGCTCCTACAATGAGCAGTTCTTC.

At least ten counts were recorded for this clonotype. This chain links TRBV29-1 with TRBJ2-2, with 10 bases matching TRBD2. V was pared by 4 bases and J by 6 bases, with 11 bases of the junction left unmatched. The CDR3 consists of 16 residues. The germline V gene has CDR1 SQVTM and CDR2 ANQGSEA. The CDR3 is CSVVSSGTSASGELFF. The CDR3 region has the DNA TGCAGCGTTGTATCCTCCGGGACTAGCGCGTCCGGGGAGCTGTTTTTT.

The CDR3 sequence: CASSLGTGRNQPQHF. CDR3 nucleotides: TGTGCCAGCAGCTTGGGGACAGGCCGCAATCAGCCCCAGCATTTT. The chain is built from TRBV11-2 and TRBJ1-5; 8 bases map to TRBD1. CDR1 is SGHAT and CDR2 is FQNNGV in the germline V gene. This CDR3 contains 15 residues. The junction had 3 bases not matched to a gene; V was cut back by 3 bases and J by 2 bases.

This clonotype has only a few counts. The chain is built from TRBV7-8 and TRBJ2-1; 7 positions agree with TRBD1. CDR1 is SGHVS and CDR2 is FQNEAQ in the germline V gene. The CDR3 contains 15 residues. V gave up 2 bases and J gave up 0 bases; unmatched junction bases: 1. The CDR3 loop reads CASSLWDSSYNEQFF. In DNA form, the CDR3 reads TGTGCCAGCAGCTTATGGGACAGCTCCTACAATGAGCAGTTCTTC. Drawing the rest from reference TRBV7-8 and TRBJ2-1, the complete variable domain is GAGVSQSPRYKVAKRGQDVALRCDPISGHVSLFWYQQALGQGPEFLTYFQNEAQLDKSGLPSDRFFAERPEGSVSTLKIQRTQQEDSAVYLCASSLWDSSYNEQFFGPGTRLTVL.

This chain joins TRBV2 and TRBJ2-5, with 11 bases lining up with TRBD1. CDR1 and CDR2 from the germline V gene are SNHLY and FYNNEI. Germline trimming cut 6 bases from V and 1 base from J; bases unmatched to any gene: 7. CDR3 length: 16 residues. CDR3 protein: CASRRTGGPTQETQYF. The CDR3 DNA reads TGTGCCAGCAGGAGGACAGGGGGCCCTACCCAAGAGACCCAGTACTTC.

The sample holds a few counts of this clonotype. Here the CDR3 reads CASTSSGTDYEQYF. CDR3 DNA: TGTGCCAGCACCAGCTCCGGGACAGACTACGAGCAGTACTTC. V usage is TRBV7-8 and J usage is TRBJ2-7; 7 bases map to TRBD1. The CDR3 contains 14 residues. The V segment lost 7 bases and the J segment 3 bases; nucleotides outside the gene matches: 9. Germline V gene sequence: CDR1 SGHVS, CDR2 FQNEAQ.

The gene calls are TRBV6-5 and TRBJ2-7; the D is unclear. V gave up 6 bases and J gave up 3 bases, with 15 bases separating them. The germline V gene encodes CDR1 MNHEY and CDR2 SVGAGI. This CDR3 is built from 14 residues. The DNA for the CDR3 is TGTGCCAGCAGGCCCAAACAGTTCAGCTACGAGCAGTACTTC. Translating it yields CASRPKQFSYEQYF.

The chain is built from TRBV15 and TRBJ2-1, with no clear D. Trimming removed 1 base at V and 1 base at J, with 11 bases between. The CDR3 is 16 amino acids. Per the germline V gene, CDR1 is LNHNV and CDR2 is YYDKDF (reference sequence). CDR3 sequence: CATSRAAPLSYNEQFF. Here the CDR3 DNA reads TGTGCCACCAGCAGAGCAGCCCCCCTTTCCTACAATGAGCAGTTCTTC.

This clonotype was detected only a few times. The chain is built from TRBV3-1 and TRBJ2-1; no reliable D call. V gave up 0 bases and J gave up 4 bases, with 7 bases separating them. Germline assignment: CDR1 LGHDT and CDR2 YNNKEL (reference sequence). CDR3 size: 14 residues. CDR3: CASSQDDWYNEQFF. The CDR3 coding sequence is TGTGCCAGCAGCCAAGACGATTGGTACAATGAGCAGTTCTTC.

This clonotype occurred a few times. The J gene is TRBJ2-3, the V gene TRBV9; no clear D. V was clipped by 0 bases and J by 1 base, with 6 bases between them. The CDR3 extends over 14 amino acids. From germline, CDR1 is SGDLS and CDR2 YYNGEE. CDR3 sequence reads: CASSVDDGTDTQYF. CDR3 DNA sequence: TGTGCCAGCAGCGTAGATGATGGCACAGATACGCAGTATTTT.

The rearrangement uses TRBV24-1 and TRBJ2-1, with D perhaps TRBD2 (7 bases). The CDR3 is 16 residues long. Germline V gene lookup returns CDR1 KGHDR and CDR2 SFDVKD. V was clipped by 0 bases and J by 6 bases, with 14 bases between them. The CDR3 region has the DNA TGTGCCACCAGTGATTTGAGCGGGAAAGGGGGCAATGAGCAGTTCTTC. Amino acids: CATSDLSGKGGNEQFF.

This chain links TRBV7-9 with TRBJ2-3; D call uncertain. CDR3 size: 13 residues. Trimming cost V 2 bases and J 6 bases, with 9 bases left between them. Germline CDR1 SEHNR, CDR2 FQNEAQ (reference sequence). The CDR3 loop reads CASSLTSWDTQYF. The CDR3 nucleotides are TGTGCCAGCAGCTTAACCTCCTGGGATACGCAGTATTTT.